The 21 T cell receptor beta chains in this list originate from one sample, sequenced in a study of regulatory T cells in long-lasting Graves disease. The TCR beta library used iRepertoire HTBI primers with Arm-PCR amplification of CDR3. TCRdb redid the calling of the multiplex PCR reads with MiXCR, one entry per CDR3 protein. The profile shows 500,000 to 700,000 distinct CDR3 sequences, about 30% of them singletons. Sample time point: persistent/refractory GD, antithyroid drugs over 5 years with positive TRAb. PBMC RNA was the source of the TCR library. The material was peripheral blood mononuclear cells (PBMCs), obtained when the disease was refractory, from a patient treated with antithyroid drugs. The receptors derive from a female donor with Graves disease.

Many counts were recorded for this clonotype. The V gene is TRBV2, the J gene TRBJ2-7; no clear D gene. The germline V and J ends were trimmed by 6 bases and 4 bases, with 7 bases remaining between them. The V gene's germline CDR1 is SNHLY and CDR2 FYNNEI. This CDR3 comprises 11 residues. The CDR3 DNA reads TGTGCCAGCAGCACCCAGTACGAGCAGTACTTC. The encoded protein is CASSTQYEQYF.

Only a few counts were recorded for this clonotype. The chain recombines TRBV19 with TRBJ2-7; 8 bases are shared with TRBD1. The CDR3 runs to 14 residues. Unmatched junction bases numbered 6, after V lost 4 bases and J lost 4 bases. Germline values: CDR1 LNHDA, CDR2 SQIVND (reference sequence). CDR3 nucleotides: TGTGCCAGTAGTAAGACGACAGGGGATTACGAGCAGTACTTC. This translates into CASSKTTGDYEQYF.

J is TRBJ2-5 and V is TRBV12-3 or TRBV12-4; TRBD2 matches 8 bases. V dropped 8 bases and J dropped 3; count of bases not matched to a gene: 11. The CDR3 length is 15 residues. The CDR3 coding sequence is TGTGCCAGCCACCCAAACCGGGGGGGGGAAGAGACCCAGTACTTC. It is translated as CASHPNRGGEETQYF.

This rearrangement joins TRBV27 to TRBJ1-1; no firm D call. V lost 5 bases to trimming and J lost 6 bases, with 4 bases between them. The CDR3 has 10 residues. Germline V gene data show CDR1 as MNHEY and CDR2 as SMNVEV (reference sequence). CDR3 in DNA: TGTGCCAGCAGTCCACCTGAAGCTTTCTTT. It specifies CASSPPEAFF.

This clonotype was recorded at least ten times. The V and J genes are TRBV27 and TRBJ1-5; 7 bases align to TRBD1. Germline V gene data show CDR1 as MNHEY and CDR2 as SMNVEV (reference sequence). This CDR3 is 14 amino acids long. V lost 6 bases, J lost 7 bases, and 9 bases stayed unmatched. In DNA form, the CDR3 reads TGTGCCAGCAGCCTCTACAGGGGAGGCCAGCCCCAGCATTTT. As protein: CASSLYRGGQPQHF.

Comments on this clonotype: The junction departs from the called germline gene at one end, perhaps through a read error. The V call is TRBV11-2, the J call TRBJ2-7; perhaps D is TRBD1 or TRBD2 (5 bases each). Germline values: CDR1 SGHAT, CDR2 FQNNGV. The CDR3 has 13 amino acids. CDR3 amino acids: CARSLGTAYEQYF. In DNA form, the CDR3 reads TGTGCCCGCAGCTTAGGGACGGCCTACGAGCAGTACTTC.

On this clonotype itself: The junction does not match germline at one end; this may be a read error. The chain carries TRBV5-5 and TRBJ1-1; 7 bases line up with TRBD1. This CDR3 region has 15 residues. The germline CDR1 and CDR2 sequences are SGHKS and YYEKEE (reference sequence). CDR3 amino acids: CTSSLRGGGGTEAFF. CDR3 DNA sequence: TGTACCAGCAGCCTCAGGGGGGGCGGAGGCACTGAAGCTTTCTTT.

This chain uses TRBV4-1 with TRBJ2-1, with TRBD2 matching 15 bases. With V trimmed by 3 bases and J by 0 bases, 6 bases remained unmatched. The CDR3 loop spans 19 amino acids. Germline loops: CDR1 MGHRA, CDR2 YSYEKL. This chain's CDR3 is CASSHPGLAGGSSYNEQFF. The CDR3 DNA reads as TGCGCCAGCAGCCACCCTGGACTAGCGGGAGGGAGCTCCTACAATGAGCAGTTCTTC.

This rearrangement joins TRBV19 to TRBJ1-1; weak D call: TRBD1 (6 bases). Germline V gene sequence: CDR1 LNHDA, CDR2 SQIVND (reference sequence). CDR3 length: 14 residues. V was trimmed by 7 bases and J by 7 bases, leaving 19 bases between them. CDR3 loop: CASIMTGSRGEAFF. The CDR3 bases are TGTGCCAGTATTATGACAGGCTCTCGTGGTGAAGCTTTCTTT.

The rearrangement joins TRBV30 to TRBJ1-5, with D uncertain. This CDR3 contains 15 residues. Trimming took off 0 bases at V and 0 bases at J, with 9 bases between the two ends. CDR1 GTSNPN and CDR2 SVGIG come from the germline V gene (reference sequence). The CDR3 sequence is CAWSVPGFSNQPQHF. CDR3 bases: TGTGCCTGGAGTGTTCCGGGGTTTAGCAATCAGCCCCAGCATTTT.

This clonotype was picked up many times. The chain recombines TRBV2 with TRBJ1-1; no clear D. The CDR3 consists of 13 residues. Trimming shortened V by 5 bases and J by 3 bases, and 10 bases separated the two germline ends. From germline, CDR1 is SNHLY and CDR2 FYNNEI. The CDR3 loop is CASSFRKDTEAFF. Here the CDR3 DNA reads TGTGCCAGCAGTTTCCGGAAAGACACTGAAGCTTTCTTT.

V is TRBV7-6 and J is TRBJ2-5, with 8 bases aligning to TRBD2. The CDR3 is made up of 15 amino acids. Germline-derived CDR1 and CDR2 are SGHVS and FNYEAQ. V dropped 5 bases and J dropped 1; count of bases not matched to a gene: 6. The CDR3 DNA sequence: TGTGCCAGCAGCCAAATGGCGGGAGGCCAAGAGACCCAGTACTTC. Its protein product is CASSQMAGGQETQYF.

The CDR3 bases are TGTGCCAGTAGTTCGGTCTGGGGACAGGGGATTTACCAGCCCCAGCATTTT. Encoded protein: CASSSVWGQGIYQPQHF. The V gene is TRBV19, the J gene TRBJ1-5, with 10 bases identical to TRBD1. J lost 7 bases, V lost 5 bases, and 14 bases had no gene match. Germline V gene sequence: CDR1 LNHDA, CDR2 SQIVND (reference sequence). The CDR3 extends over 17 amino acids.

This clonotype was seen ten or more times. The rearrangement links TRBV11-2 to TRBJ2-7; 7 nucleotides agree with TRBD2. The CDR3 consists of 13 residues. Looked up from germline, CDR1 is SGHAT and CDR2 is FQNNGV. Trimming took 5 bases from V and 4 from J; bases not matched to a gene: 5. The CDR3: CASSPVGGYEQYF. CDR3 bases: TGTGCCAGCAGCCCGGTCGGGGGGTACGAGCAGTACTTC.

This clonotype has at least ten counts. The chain couples TRBV28 to TRBJ1-1; 7 bases agree with TRBD1. CDR1 is MDHEN and CDR2 is SYDVKM in the germline V gene. This CDR3 spans 15 amino acids. After removal of 7 bases from V and 0 bases from J, the junction contained 8 bases not matched to a gene. This CDR3 is CASTWDSPMNTEAFF. As DNA, the CDR3 is TGTGCCAGCACCTGGGACAGCCCCATGAACACTGAAGCTTTCTTT.

This clonotype was seen a handful of times. V and J are TRBV29-1 and TRBJ2-2, with a possible D match to TRBD1 (5 bases). Trimming pared 4 bases from V and 2 bases from J, leaving 11 bases between. The CDR3 contains 14 residues. From germline, CDR1 is SQVTM and CDR2 ANQGSEA. The CDR3: CSVATATNTGELFF. The CDR3 DNA sequence: TGCAGCGTTGCGACAGCCACAAACACCGGGGAGCTGTTTTTT.

The chain recombines TRBV10-3 with TRBJ1-2; 8 bases are shared with TRBD1. The germline V gene encodes CDR1 ENHRY and CDR2 SYGVKD. This CDR3 comprises 14 residues. J was trimmed by 0 bases and V by 6 bases; bases with no gene match: 3. The DNA for the CDR3 is TGTGCCATCAGACGACAGGGGCCTAACTATGGCTACACCTTC. Translation: CAIRRQGPNYGYTF.

The J gene is TRBJ1-6, the V gene TRBV5-1; D is perhaps TRBD1 (5 bases). Trimming took off 0 bases at V and 7 bases at J, with 14 bases between the two ends. CDR3 length equals 16 residues. Germline CDR1 is SGHRS and CDR2 is YFSETQ. The CDR3 spells CASSLEGDNMNSPLHF. The CDR3, as DNA: TGCGCCAGCAGCTTGGAAGGGGATAATATGAATTCACCCCTCCACTTT.

The CDR3 loop is CASSVGGASNEQFF. The DNA of the CDR3 is TGTGCCAGCAGTGTGGGGGGAGCTAGCAATGAGCAGTTCTTC. This chain links TRBV6-4 with TRBJ2-1; D is possibly TRBD2 (6 bases). The CDR3 is 14 amino acids. CDR1 and CDR2 (germline): MRHNA, SNTAGT. V lost 4 bases and J 6 bases, leaving 13 bases between the germline ends.

The sample holds many counts of this clonotype. J is TRBJ1-6 and V is TRBV27, with D tentatively TRBD1 (5 bases). Germline CDR1 reads MNHEY; CDR2 reads SMNVEV (reference sequence). V was shortened by 0 bases and J by 9 bases, with 18 bases between the two germline ends. The CDR3 runs 17 residues. The CDR3 DNA reads TGTGCCAGCAGTTTATCAGCCTTCGGGCTGGGGGTTTCACCCCTCCACTTT. This codes for CASSLSAFGLGVSPLHF.

This chain joins TRBV5-1 and TRBJ1-6; 8 bases are a match to TRBD1. The germline gives CDR1 SGHRS, CDR2 YFSETQ. The V gene end was trimmed by 0 bases and the J gene end by 7 bases; junction bases not matched to a gene: 6. This CDR3 spans 16 amino acids. CDR3 coding DNA: TGCGCCAGCAGCTTGGAGGGGACAGGATCCAATTCACCCCTCCACTTT. Translated, it gives CASSLEGTGSNSPLHF. Drawing the rest from reference TRBV5-1 and TRBJ1-6, the complete variable domain is KAGVTQTPRYLIKTRGQQVTLSCSPISGHRSVSWYQQTPGQGLQFLFEYFSETQRNKGNFPGRFSGRQFSNSRSEMNVSTLELGDSALYLCASSLEGTGSNSPLHFGNGTRLTVT.